The present TCR beta chain was sequenced within a study of CD8 T cells in Susac syndrome. The study, taken as a whole, reports: The authors acknowledged that the study's TCR sequencing and HLA analysis involved relatively few individuals.

The authors reverse transcribed roughly 0.5 to 1 ug RNA with random hexamers. Coverage of TCR beta CDR3 amplification by immunoSEQ multiplex PCR extended to 54 Vbeta and 13 Jbeta. TCRdb re-derived calls from the immunoSEQ multiplex PCR reads in MiXCR, one entry per CDR3 protein. The sample records some 100,000 distinct CDR3 sequences, 90% to 95% being singletons. TCR beta sequences were obtained from blood CD8+ and CD4+ T cells. The multiple sclerosis controls, all treatment-naive patients, had relapsing-remitting disease that was stable or active. The length of the CDR3 is 13 residues. Germline lookup yields CDR1 DFQATT and CDR2 SNEGSKA (reference sequence). The V and J ends lost 1 base and 1 base respectively, with 7 bases between them. On this clonotype: Its antigen is unidentified.

This clonotype was sampled from a human donor with multiple sclerosis. Material for sequencing was CD4+ T cells from PBMCs. The rearrangement uses TRBV20-1 and TRBJ1-1; D is unresolved. Here the CDR3 reads CSARGRQNTEAFF. DNA for the CDR3: TGCAGTGCTAGAGGGAGGCAGAACACTGAAGCTTTCTTT.